These 10 T cell receptor beta chains came from one sample sequenced in a study of identical twins. TCRdb re-called the 5' RACE reads with MiXCR, one entry per CDR3 protein. The top ten hold roughly 1.8% of the sample, which has hundreds of thousands of distinct CDR3 sequences, 6.1% seen once. The sequenced material came from naive T cells sorted from blood. The receptors were gathered from a man younger than 35 in good health.

There are many counts of this clonotype. V gene TRBV18 combines with J gene TRBJ2-3, with a possible D match to TRBD2 (5 bases). The V and J ends lost 6 bases and 5 bases respectively, with 12 bases between them. Germline-derived CDR1 and CDR2 are KGHSH and LQKENI. The CDR3 has 13 amino acids. The CDR3 loop reads CASSEGPKDTQYF. For the CDR3, the DNA is TGTGCCAGCTCCGAGGGTCCCAAAGATACGCAGTATTTT.

This clonotype appeared many times. This chain links TRBV15 with TRBJ2-7, with 9 bases aligning to TRBD2. Unmatched junction bases numbered 6, after V lost 3 bases and J lost 6 bases. Germline assignment: CDR1 LNHNV and CDR2 YYDKDF (reference sequence). The CDR3 loop spans 14 amino acids. The CDR3 sequence is CATSRPGLAREQYF. CDR3 in DNA: TGTGCCACCAGCAGGCCAGGACTAGCGCGCGAGCAGTACTTC.

The genes are TRBV30 and TRBJ1-1; 8 bases line up with TRBD1. The CDR3 has 12 residues. Germline V CDR1 and CDR2: GTSNPN, SVGIG (reference sequence). V lost 6 bases to trimming and J lost 4 bases; unmatched junction nucleotides: 4. This chain's CDR3 is CACRGPGTEAFF. CDR3 nucleotide sequence: TGTGCCTGCAGGGGGCCCGGCACTGAAGCTTTCTTT. The entire variable domain, with the rest obtained from reference TRBV30 and TRBJ1-1, is as follows: SQTIHQWPATLVQPVGSPLSLECTVEGTSNPNLYWYRQAAGRGLQLLFYSVGIGQISSEVPQNLSASRPQDRQFILSSKKLLLSDSGFYLCACRGPGTEAFFGQGTRLTVV.

This clonotype has a handful of counts. CDR3 loop: CASIPVYNSPLHF. In DNA form, the CDR3 reads TGTGCCAGCATCCCGGTGTATAATTCACCCCTCCACTTT. The rearrangement links TRBV2 to TRBJ1-6; no reliable D call. The CDR3 loop spans 13 amino acids. The germline CDR1 and CDR2 sequences are SNHLY and FYNNEI. The ends were cut back, 7 bases at V and 4 bases at J, with 8 bases in the middle.

This clonotype was detected only a few times. The rearrangement joins TRBV28 to TRBJ2-1; D gene ambiguous. Looked up from germline, CDR1 is MDHEN and CDR2 is SYDVKM. With 5 bases removed from V and 4 bases from J, the gap between germline ends came to 21 bases. This CDR3 contains 17 residues. CDR3 sequence reads: CASSPPRTPLQYNEQFF. The DNA of the CDR3 is TGTGCCAGCAGTCCACCACGGACCCCCCTCCAGTACAATGAGCAGTTCTTC.

This clonotype was recorded a few times. The CDR3: CASSLAAAPGEAFF. For the CDR3, the DNA is TGCGCCAGCAGCTTGGCCGCCGCCCCTGGAGAAGCTTTCTTT. The chain carries TRBV5-1 and TRBJ1-1; D unresolved. Trimming stripped 0 bases from V and 8 bases from J, with 14 bases between. In germline, CDR1 is SGHRS, CDR2 YFSETQ. CDR3 length: 14 residues. Complete variable domain (other parts from reference TRBV5-1 and TRBJ1-1): KAGVTQTPRYLIKTRGQQVTLSCSPISGHRSVSWYQQTPGQGLQFLFEYFSETQRNKGNFPGRFSGRQFSNSRSEMNVSTLELGDSALYLCASSLAAAPGEAFFGQGTRLTVV.

The table lists this clonotype with many counts. The chain has TRBV20-1 and TRBJ1-2; TRBD1 is a possible D gene (5 bases). Trimming removed 0 bases from V and 13 bases from J, with 21 bases in between. The CDR3 spans 14 residues. Germline V lookup: CDR1 DFQATT, CDR2 SNEGSKA (reference sequence). The CDR3 coding sequence is TGCAGTGCTAGAGACGGTAGCCGGGGCCCCTTCGGCACCTTC. Translating gives CSARDGSRGPFGTF.

The J gene is TRBJ1-5, the V gene TRBV5-5; maybe TRBD1 (5 bases). Germline CDR1 and CDR2: SGHKS and YYEKEE (reference sequence). The CDR3 loop spans 12 amino acids. The germline V and J ends were trimmed by 3 bases and 5 bases, with 6 bases remaining between them. CDR3 sequence: CASSSRDQPQHF. The CDR3 DNA sequence: TGTGCCAGCAGCTCCAGGGATCAGCCCCAGCATTTT.

The sample holds many counts of this clonotype. The chain links TRBV9 to TRBJ2-7, with 9 bases fitting TRBD1. Germline-derived CDR1 and CDR2 are SGDLS and YYNGEE. The V segment lost 4 bases and the J segment 4 bases; nucleotides outside the gene matches: 9. The CDR3 totals 15 residues. The DNA of the CDR3 is TGTGCCAGCAGCACCCATCCCGGGACAGGGTACGAGCAGTACTTC. This codes for CASSTHPGTGYEQYF.

This clonotype showed up many times. V and J are TRBV29-1 and TRBJ1-2, with D possibly TRBD1 on 6 matching bases. Germline V gives CDR1 SQVTM, CDR2 ANQGSEA. Trimming removed 6 bases from V and 6 bases from J, with 14 bases in between. This CDR3 has 12 residues. The CDR3 is CSVFAGAHGYTF. The CDR3 coding sequence is TGCAGCGTCTTCGCGGGGGCGCATGGCTACACCTTC.